This TCR beta chain was profiled in a study of beta chain features in type 1 diabetes. The study's findings and limits: Diminished insertions and augmented deletions at VDJ junctions characterized type 1 diabetes patients. Patients and controls would be equally affected if PCR favored shorter templates.

Concerning this clone: What it binds is not known.

The length of the CDR3 is 14 residues. V was trimmed by 4 bases and J by 3 bases, leaving 10 bases between them. Germline V gene sequence: CDR1 LNHDA, CDR2 SQIVND (reference sequence). TCRB transcripts that were expressed got sequenced, as all of the isolated RNA had been reverse transcribed. Clones were read by immunoSEQ multiplex PCR, and TCRdb kept only the in-frame ones, dropping some. This table holds around 350,000 clones, roughly 12% found once. The chain links TRBV19 to TRBJ2-1; TRBD1 might be the D (6 bases). Sequenced sample: naive CD4+ T cells from blood. This sequence originates from a man younger than 30 in good health. CDR3 in DNA: TGTGCCAGTAGTAAACAGGGCCTCTACAATGAGCAGTTCTTC. This codes for CASSKQGLYNEQFF.